The 21 T cell receptor beta chains given below trace back to one sample, sequenced in a study of blood T cell repertoires in COVID-19. TCRdb's table, derived via immunoSEQ multiplex PCR, lists solely in-frame clones and lacks some. Here the sample spans 200,000 to 250,000 clones, more than 75% being singletons. Sequenced input: peripheral blood. All receptors derive from a young woman who had recovered from COVID-19.

V usage is TRBV30 and J usage is TRBJ2-5, with a tentative D call TRBD1 (6 bases). The V gene lost 3 bases and the J gene lost 5 bases, with 13 bases spanning the gap. CDR1 is GTSNPN and CDR2 is SVGIG in the germline V gene (reference sequence). The CDR3 covers 13 residues. For the CDR3, the DNA is TGTGCCTGGAGGGCACAGGGTTGGGAGACCCAGTACTTC. Amino acid sequence: CAWRAQGWETQYF.

The CDR3 DNA is TGTGCCAGTAGTAATCTGGGGCAGAACACTGAAGCTTTCTTT. Translation: CASSNLGQNTEAFF. This rearrangement joins TRBV19 to TRBJ1-1; possibly TRBD1 for D (5 bases). The CDR3 loop spans 14 amino acids. Per germline, CDR1 LNHDA and CDR2 SQIVND (reference sequence). The ends were cut back, 4 bases at V and 1 base at J, with 10 bases in the middle.

The chain has TRBV5-6 and TRBJ2-7; D uncertain. V was cut by 9 bases and J by 3 bases, with 13 bases left in between. The CDR3 spans 12 residues. Germline V gene lookup returns CDR1 SGHDT and CDR2 YYEEEE. This CDR3 is CATSHSGYEQYF. For the CDR3, the DNA is TGTGCCACCTCCCACTCCGGCTACGAGCAGTACTTC.

This clone was observed a handful of times. This sequence joins TRBV4-1 and TRBJ2-7; D uncertain. Germline CDR1 and CDR2: MGHRA and YSYEKL. Between the trimmed V and J ends, which lost 0 bases and 3 bases, there was a span of 9 bases. This CDR3 contains 14 residues. CDR3: CASSQEMSYYEQYF. Here the CDR3 DNA reads TGCGCCAGCAGCCAAGAAATGAGTTACTACGAGCAGTACTTC.

The chain recombines TRBV19 with TRBJ2-3, with 7 bases that match TRBD2. The CDR3 contains 13 residues. The junction had 15 bases not matched to a gene; V was cut back by 7 bases and J by 14 bases. From germline, CDR1 is LNHDA and CDR2 SQIVND (reference sequence). The CDR3 is CASTTSGGLPSYF. DNA of the CDR3: TGTGCCAGTACCACCTCGGGGGGACTCCCATCGTATTTT.

This clone has only a few counts. V and J are TRBV7-3 and TRBJ1-1, with D hard to call. In germline, CDR1 is SGHTA, CDR2 FQGTGA. Trimming removed 2 bases at V and 1 base at J, with 11 bases between. The CDR3 runs 15 residues. The CDR3 reads CASSLEALGNTEAFF. CDR3 coding DNA: TGTGCCAGCAGCTTAGAGGCCCTAGGGAACACTGAAGCTTTCTTT.

This chain uses TRBV6-5 with TRBJ2-2, with 8 bases fitting TRBD1. CDR3 length: 13 residues. Per germline, CDR1 MNHEY and CDR2 SVGAGI. The V and J ends lost 11 bases and 5 bases, in that order; junction bases with no gene match: 7. The CDR3 loop reads CAGGQGSTGELFF. CDR3 nucleotides: TGTGCCGGCGGACAGGGAAGTACCGGGGAGCTGTTTTTT.

The sample holds a few counts of this clone. CDR3 nucleotides: TGTGCCAGCAGCACAACTAGCGGGGGGGCGTCCTACAATGAGCAGTTCTTC. It codes for CASSTTSGGASYNEQFF. The chain employs TRBV7-9 and TRBJ2-1, with 13 bases identical to TRBD2. This CDR3 has 17 amino acids. Germline values: CDR1 SEHNR, CDR2 FQNEAQ (reference sequence). The trim removed 5 bases at V and 1 base at J, leaving 5 bases unmatched.

The V call is TRBV5-1, the J call TRBJ2-7; 13 bases match TRBD2. The CDR3 loop spans 15 amino acids. V lost 2 bases and J lost 4; bases outside the gene matches: 3. The germline V gene encodes CDR1 SGHRS and CDR2 YFSETQ. For the CDR3, the DNA is TGCGCCAGCAGCTTCGGGACTAGCGGGGTATACGAGCAGTACTTC. It is translated as CASSFGTSGVYEQYF. Complete variable domain (other parts from reference TRBV5-1 and TRBJ2-7): KAGVTQTPRYLIKTRGQQVTLSCSPISGHRSVSWYQQTPGQGLQFLFEYFSETQRNKGNFPGRFSGRQFSNSRSEMNVSTLELGDSALYLCASSFGTSGVYEQYFGPGTRLTVT.

The chain recombines TRBV19 with TRBJ2-1; 13 bases map to TRBD2. This CDR3 is built from 18 residues. V lost 10 bases to trimming and J lost 6 bases; unmatched junction nucleotides: 18. Germline V gene lookup returns CDR1 LNHDA and CDR2 SQIVND (reference sequence). DNA of the CDR3: TGTGCCACCACTAGCGGGGGGGCACTCCACGCCGGGGTCAATGAGCAGTTCTTC. Residues: CATTSGGALHAGVNEQFF. Full variable domain (remainder filled in from reference TRBV19 and TRBJ2-1): DGGITQSPKYLFRKEGQNVTLSCEQNLNHDAMYWYRQDPGQGLRLIYYSQIVNDFQKGDIAEGYSVSREKKESFPLTVTSAQKNPTAFYLCATTSGGALHAGVNEQFFGPGTRLTVL.

The chain couples TRBV5-5 to TRBJ1-2; perhaps TRBD1 as D (6 bases). Germline values: CDR1 SGHKS, CDR2 YYEKEE (reference sequence). The CDR3 has 17 amino acids. Deletions cut 3 bases from V and 3 bases from J, with 21 bases between. This CDR3 reads CASSSHPDRIDHYGYTF. CDR3 nucleotide sequence: TGTGCCAGCAGCTCCCACCCTGACAGGATCGACCACTATGGCTACACCTTC.

The chain is built from TRBV15 and TRBJ2-1; no definite D call. Per the germline V gene, CDR1 is LNHNV and CDR2 is YYDKDF (reference sequence). The V end lost 1 base, the J end lost 7 bases, and 11 bases lay between the germline ends. The CDR3 consists of 14 residues. CDR3 protein: CATSRASSGNEQFF. CDR3 nucleotides: TGTGCCACCAGCAGAGCCTCTAGTGGGAATGAGCAGTTCTTC.

V is TRBV2 and J is TRBJ1-2; TRBD1 agrees at 10 bases. This CDR3 is built from 17 residues. Looked up from germline, CDR1 is SNHLY and CDR2 is FYNNEI. J gave up 1 base and V 2 bases, and 7 bases lay outside the gene matches. For the CDR3, the DNA is TGTGCCAGCAGTGAACCCTCCGGGACAGGGGTTAACTATGGCTACACCTTC. It encodes CASSEPSGTGVNYGYTF.

This chain joins TRBV25-1 and TRBJ2-5, with 7 bases lining up with TRBD2. The CDR3 covers 14 residues. In germline, CDR1 is MGHDK, CDR2 SYGVNS. With V trimmed by 0 bases and J by 5 bases, 3 bases remained unmatched. The CDR3 coding sequence is TGTGCCAGCAGTGAATATCGGGAGGCGGAGACCCAGTACTTC. Protein: CASSEYREAETQYF.

This clone was recorded only once. This chain uses TRBV6-5 with TRBJ1-1; 8 nucleotides line up with TRBD1. The V gene's germline CDR1 is MNHEY and CDR2 SVGAGI. V shed 6 bases and J 3 bases; nucleotides not matched to a gene: 6. The CDR3 covers 14 residues. Here the CDR3 DNA reads TGTGCCAGCAGCTGGACAGGGACCGACACTGAAGCTTTCTTT. Protein: CASSWTGTDTEAFF.

The rearrangement links TRBV19 to TRBJ1-6; 7 positions agree with TRBD1. This CDR3 has 16 amino acids. Germline V gene sequence: CDR1 LNHDA, CDR2 SQIVND (reference sequence). V was clipped by 5 bases and J by 0 bases; unmatched bases: 4. The CDR3 DNA is TGTGCCAGTAGTCAACAGGGGAGCTCCTATAATTCACCCCTCCACTTT. It codes for CASSQQGSSYNSPLHF.

The chain recombines TRBV14 with TRBJ2-1; 10 bases fit TRBD2. In germline, CDR1 is SGHDN, CDR2 FVKESK. This CDR3 has 16 residues. V lost 3 bases, J lost 7 bases, and 9 bases stayed unmatched. The CDR3 here is CASSHASGGVWNEQFF. The CDR3 DNA sequence: TGTGCCAGCAGCCATGCCAGCGGGGGGGTATGGAATGAGCAGTTCTTC.

This chain joins TRBV21-1 and TRBJ2-1; TRBD1 is the table's D call and was not checked against the DNA. TRBV21-1 is described as a pseudogene. The CDR3 covers 17 residues. CDR3 loop: CASSSLGLPHRGNEQFF. CDR3 sequence (DNA): TGTGCCAGCAGCTCTCTGGGACTGCCCCACAGGGGGAATGAGCAGTTCTTC.

The chain is built from TRBV7-9 and TRBJ2-5, with D perhaps TRBD1 (5 bases). With 5 bases removed from V and 1 base from J, the gap between germline ends came to 14 bases. CDR1 is SEHNR and CDR2 is FQNEAQ in the germline V gene (reference sequence). This CDR3 region has 15 residues. CDR3: CASSILDTAQETQYF. DNA for the CDR3: TGTGCCAGCAGCATCTTGGACACTGCCCAAGAGACCCAGTACTTC.

The genes are TRBV6-5 and TRBJ1-4; 7 nucleotides agree with TRBD1. The CDR3 length is 12 residues. V dropped 8 bases and J dropped 6; count of bases not matched to a gene: 3. CDR1 MNHEY and CDR2 SVGAGI come from the germline V gene. The CDR3 DNA follows: TGTGCCAGCCGGCAGGGGGATGAAAAACTGTTTTTT. This translates into CASRQGDEKLFF.

The rearrangement uses TRBV5-1 and TRBJ2-7, with D perhaps matching TRBD2 (6 bases). V lost 10 bases and J 6 bases, leaving 23 bases between the germline ends. The germline V gene encodes CDR1 SGHRS and CDR2 YFSETQ. This CDR3 has 14 amino acids. CDR3 bases: TGCGCCTCGGCGTCGTTGGGGGGTCCTCGCGAGCAGTACTTC. It encodes CASASLGGPREQYF.